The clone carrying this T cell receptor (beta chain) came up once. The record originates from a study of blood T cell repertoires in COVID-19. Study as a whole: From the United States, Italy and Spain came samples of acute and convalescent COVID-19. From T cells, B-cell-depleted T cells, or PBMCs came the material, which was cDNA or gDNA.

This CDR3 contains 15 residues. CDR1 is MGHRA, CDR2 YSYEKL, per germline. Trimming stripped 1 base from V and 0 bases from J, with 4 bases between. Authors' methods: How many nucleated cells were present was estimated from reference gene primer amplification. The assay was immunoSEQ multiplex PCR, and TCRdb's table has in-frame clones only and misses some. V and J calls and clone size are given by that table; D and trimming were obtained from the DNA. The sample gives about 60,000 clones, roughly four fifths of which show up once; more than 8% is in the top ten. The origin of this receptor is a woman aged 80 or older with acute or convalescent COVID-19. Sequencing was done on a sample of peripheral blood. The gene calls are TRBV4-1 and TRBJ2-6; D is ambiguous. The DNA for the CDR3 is TGCGCCAGCAGCCAAGTCAGCTCTGGGGCCAACGTCCTGACTTTC. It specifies CASSQVSSGANVLTF.